The T cell receptor beta chain described here comes from a study of blood T cell repertoires in COVID-19. Study as a whole: Donors in the United States, Italy and Spain gave samples during acute or convalescent COVID-19.

Those who participated ranged in age from roughly 18 to 89 years and resided in approximately 23 US areas. Researchers sorted participants into cohorts using their self-reported clinical history. CDR3 length: 14 amino acids. CDR1 is WNHNN, CDR2 SYGVQD, per germline (reference sequence). Trimming took off 6 bases at V and 1 base at J, with 9 bases between the two ends. Original analysis: Reference gene primer amplification gave nucleated cell count estimates. Clones were sequenced by immunoSEQ multiplex PCR, and TCRdb holds only the in-frame ones, with some missing. That table is the source of V, J and clone size, and D and trimming were worked out from the DNA. The sample has about 190,000 clones, around three quarters seen once.

Source material: PBMCs or T cells enriched from blood (not recorded which). The genes are TRBV10-1 and TRBJ2-2; possibly TRBD1 for D (6 bases). The clonotype was recovered from a woman aged 50 to 60 with acute COVID-19. In DNA form, the CDR3 reads TGCGCCAGCAGGCCGGGACAGAACACCGGGGAGCTGTTTTTT. Residues: CASRPGQNTGELFF.